These 4 T cell receptor beta chains came from one sample sequenced in a study of CD8+CD57+ T cells in acquired aplastic anemia. Genomic DNA, the template, was used for profiling of the TCR beta VDJ and CDR3. TCRdb independently ran MiXCR on the reads; one entry per CDR3 protein. The repertoire holds about 160,000 distinct CDR3 sequences, with roughly 43% as singletons. Before being chosen for sequencing, patients had shown CD8+CD57+ cell expansion by flow cytometry. The specimen sequenced was sorted CD4+, CD8+, or CD8+CD57+ T cells (not recorded which) from PBMCs. The receptor source for this set is a human donor with aplastic anemia.

The chain recombines TRBV12-3 or TRBV12-4 with TRBJ2-7; 11 positions agree with TRBD2. V shed 3 bases and J 0 bases; nucleotides not matched to a gene: 13. This CDR3 is 19 amino acids long. This CDR3 reads CASSFTGTSGASTSYEQYF. The CDR3 region has the DNA TGTGCCAGCAGTTTTACCGGGACTAGCGGTGCTTCAACCTCCTACGAGCAGTACTTC.

This clonotype showed up just a few times. The J gene is TRBJ2-5, the V gene TRBV6-1, with 10 bases lining up with TRBD2. Per germline, CDR1 MNHNS and CDR2 SASEGT. The CDR3 consists of 16 residues. V lost 6 bases, J lost 7 bases, and 14 bases stayed unmatched. CDR3 nucleotide sequence: TGTGCCAGCAGCTTGAGAGTAGCGGGAGGAATGGGGACCCAGTACTTC. Residues: CASSLRVAGGMGTQYF.

This clonotype occurred a few times. This rearrangement joins TRBV19 to TRBJ2-5; 8 nucleotides line up with TRBD1. The CDR3 contains 14 residues. V was pared by 5 bases and J by 5 bases, with 7 bases of the junction left unmatched. Germline values: CDR1 LNHDA, CDR2 SQIVND (reference sequence). CDR3 loop: CASSRTGPGETQYF. CDR3 in DNA: TGTGCCAGTAGTCGGACAGGGCCGGGGGAGACCCAGTACTTC.

The rearrangement joins TRBV12-3 or TRBV12-4 to TRBJ2-7; 7 bases map to TRBD2. With V trimmed by 7 bases and J by 5 bases, 17 bases remained unmatched. The CDR3 consists of 16 residues. This chain's CDR3 is CASTSRGGGGPNEQYF. The CDR3 nucleotides read TGTGCCAGCACTTCTCGTGGTGGGGGAGGGCCCAACGAGCAGTACTTC.